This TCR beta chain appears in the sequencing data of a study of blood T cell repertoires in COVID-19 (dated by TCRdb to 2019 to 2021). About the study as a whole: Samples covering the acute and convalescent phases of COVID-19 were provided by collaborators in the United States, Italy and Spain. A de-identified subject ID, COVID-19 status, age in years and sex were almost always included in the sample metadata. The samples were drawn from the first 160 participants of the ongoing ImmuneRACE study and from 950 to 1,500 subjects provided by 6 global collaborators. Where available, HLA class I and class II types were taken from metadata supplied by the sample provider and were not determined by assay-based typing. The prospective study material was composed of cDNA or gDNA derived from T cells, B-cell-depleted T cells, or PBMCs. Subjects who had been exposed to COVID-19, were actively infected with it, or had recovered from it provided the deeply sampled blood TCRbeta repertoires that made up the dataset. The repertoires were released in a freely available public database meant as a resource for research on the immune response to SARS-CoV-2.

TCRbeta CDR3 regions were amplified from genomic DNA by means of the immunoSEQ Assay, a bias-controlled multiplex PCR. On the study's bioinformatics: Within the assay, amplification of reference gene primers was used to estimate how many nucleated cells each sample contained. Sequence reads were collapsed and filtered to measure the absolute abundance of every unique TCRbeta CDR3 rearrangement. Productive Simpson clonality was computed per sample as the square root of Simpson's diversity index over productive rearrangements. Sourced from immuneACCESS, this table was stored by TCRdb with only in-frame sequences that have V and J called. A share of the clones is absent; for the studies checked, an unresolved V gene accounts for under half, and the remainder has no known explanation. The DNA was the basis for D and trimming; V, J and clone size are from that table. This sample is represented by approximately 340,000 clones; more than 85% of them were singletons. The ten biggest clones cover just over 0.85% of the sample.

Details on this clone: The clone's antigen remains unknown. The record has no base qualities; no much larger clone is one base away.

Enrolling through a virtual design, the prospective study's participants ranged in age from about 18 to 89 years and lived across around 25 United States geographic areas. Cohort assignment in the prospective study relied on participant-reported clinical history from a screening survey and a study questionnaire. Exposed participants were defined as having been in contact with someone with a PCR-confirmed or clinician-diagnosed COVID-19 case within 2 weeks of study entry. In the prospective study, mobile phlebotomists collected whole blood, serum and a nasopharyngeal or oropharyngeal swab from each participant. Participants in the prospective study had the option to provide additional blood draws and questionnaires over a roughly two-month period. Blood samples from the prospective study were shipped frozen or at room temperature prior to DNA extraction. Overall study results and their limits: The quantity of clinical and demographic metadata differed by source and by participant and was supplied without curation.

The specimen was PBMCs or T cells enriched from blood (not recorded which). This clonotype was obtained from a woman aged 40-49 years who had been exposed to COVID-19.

The DNA reads TGTGCCAGCAGTTCCGGAGCAGATTATGGTGATGAAGCTTTCTTT. Its protein product is CASSSGADYGDEAFF. The rearranged chain carries TRBV28 and TRBJ1-1; the D gene assignment is ambiguous. Reading the germline V gene gives CDR1 MDHEN and CDR2 SYDVKM. Trimming at the junction amounts to 4 bases on V and 7 bases on J, and the germline ends lie 19 bases apart. From the cysteine up to the phenylalanine, the CDR3 has a length of 15 residues. The CDR3 DNA has 45 bases and is translated from base 1.